Listed below are T cell receptor beta chains from one sample, sequenced in a study of T cell repertoires in cytomegalovirus infection. These receptors are not linked to any known antigen. Each CDR3 protein gets one entry after TCRdb re-called the reads with MiXCR. The data show over 120,000 distinct CDR3 sequences, approximately 30% seen once. The sequences come from CD8+ T cells from cultured PBMCs, collected from culture after CMV antigen stimulation. The receptors derive from a human donor in good health (CMV status not recorded). Some clones in this sample may be carry-over from other donors' samples. Each CDR3 is given with its conserved first and last residue. The D gene is left open where the match is weak. Size is stated for part of the rows, as once, few or many counts, or as a class when the clone is expanded.

D gene	V gene	J gene	clone size	CDR3 length	CDR3 protein	CDR3 DNA
NA	TRBV25-1	TRBJ1-4	NA	16	CASSEVSDTFNEKLFF	TGTGCCAGCAGTGAAGTCTCAGACACCTTTAATGAAAAACTGTTTTTT
NA	TRBV7-8	TRBJ2-7	many	15	CASSLGVGSGNEQYF	TGTGCCAGCAGCTTAGGAGTTGGGTCGGGAAACGAGCAGTACTTC
TRBD1	TRBV10-3	TRBJ1-3	medium-sized	17	CAISELRQGDPGNTIYF	TGTGCCATCAGTGAGCTGAGACAGGGCGATCCTGGAAACACCATATATTTT
NA	TRBV12-3/TRBV12-4	TRBJ1-2	many	14	CASSLYAGPHGYTF	TGTGCCAGCAGTTTATACGCAGGGCCTCATGGCTACACCTTC
TRBD1	TRBV24-1	TRBJ1-1	many	13	CATSAGQGTEAFF	TGTGCCACCAGTGCCGGACAGGGTACTGAAGCTTTCTTT
TRBD2	TRBV7-9	TRBJ2-7	NA	17	CASSLGSGGWSSYEQYF	TGTGCCAGCAGCTTAGGTAGCGGGGGGTGGAGCTCCTACGAGCAGTACTTC
NA	TRBV4-1	TRBJ2-7	NA	15	CASSPTVGGTYEQYF	TGCGCCAGCAGCCCCACTGTTGGGGGAACCTACGAGCAGTACTTC
NA	TRBV7-9	TRBJ1-5	few	15	CASSRGLSGGQPQHF	TGTGCCAGCAGTCGCGGCCTCTCCGGAGGTCAGCCCCAGCATTTT
NA	TRBV7-9	TRBJ1-2	NA	13	CASSLEGLNGYTF	TGTGCCAGCAGCTTAGAGGGGTTGAATGGCTACACCTTC
NA	TRBV29-1	TRBJ1-2	few	13	CSVEGTQNYGYTF	TGCAGCGTTGAAGGGACTCAGAACTATGGCTACACCTTC
NA	TRBV27	TRBJ1-5	NA	15	CASGSGGYSNQPQHF	TGTGCCAGCGGGTCCGGGGGGTATAGCAATCAGCCCCAGCATTTT
NA	TRBV7-2	TRBJ1-2	few	14	CASKIFRANYGYTF	TGTGCCAGCAAGATATTCAGGGCTAACTATGGCTACACCTTC
TRBD1	TRBV6-2/TRBV6-3	TRBJ1-1	NA	17	CASSNRGTAGPNTEAFF	TGTGCCAGCAGTAACCGAGGGACAGCGGGGCCGAACACTGAAGCTTTCTTT
TRBD2	TRBV2	TRBJ2-7	NA	15	CASKGERGPSYEQYF	TGTGCCAGCAAGGGGGAGCGGGGGCCCTCCTACGAGCAGTACTTC
NA	TRBV7-3	TRBJ2-6	NA	16	CASSSHEGSGANVLTF	TGTGCCAGCAGCTCCCACGAGGGCTCTGGGGCCAACGTCCTGACTTTC
NA	TRBV27	TRBJ1-5	NA	14	CASSLSQRNQPQHF	TGTGCCAGCAGTTTAAGTCAGAGGAATCAGCCCCAGCATTTT
TRBD2	TRBV5-5	TRBJ2-7	many	14	CASSPVAGAYEQYF	TGTGCCAGCAGCCCCGTTGCGGGGGCCTACGAGCAGTACTTC
TRBD1	TRBV7-9	TRBJ2-7	few	15	CASSFGTGFVYEQYF	TGTGCCAGCAGCTTCGGGACAGGGTTCGTCTACGAGCAGTACTTC
TRBD2	TRBV7-8	TRBJ2-5	many	15	CASSSWSSGVETQYF	TGTGCCAGCAGCTCGTGGTCTAGCGGGGTGGAGACCCAGTACTTC
NA	TRBV29-1	TRBJ2-3	NA	12	CSVEGVADTQYF	TGCAGCGTTGAAGGGGTAGCGGATACGCAGTATTTT
NA	TRBV27	TRBJ2-1	few	15	CASSLFRSSYNEQFF	TGTGCCAGCAGTTTATTCAGAAGCTCCTACAATGAGCAGTTCTTC
NA	TRBV20-1	TRBJ2-1	few	15	CSARDIAHSYNEQFF	TGCAGTGCTAGAGATATCGCACACTCCTACAATGAGCAGTTCTTC
NA	TRBV19	TRBJ2-3	NA	14	CASSVTQGSDTQYF	TGTGCCAGTAGTGTAACCCAGGGGTCGGATACGCAGTATTTT
TRBD1	TRBV2	TRBJ2-3	NA	15	CASRMGQPYTDTQYF	TGTGCCAGCAGGATGGGACAGCCCTACACAGATACGCAGTATTTT
TRBD2	TRBV12-3/TRBV12-4	TRBJ2-5	NA	13	CASSFAGEETQYF	TGTGCCAGCAGTTTCGCGGGGGAAGAGACCCAGTACTTC
NA	TRBV12-3/TRBV12-4	TRBJ2-5	once	13	CASSLWPGETQYF	TGTGCCAGCAGTTTATGGCCAGGGGAGACCCAGTACTTC
TRBD1	TRBV12-3/TRBV12-4	TRBJ1-3	few	14	CASSPGTEGNTIYF	TGTGCCAGCAGTCCCGGGACAGAAGGAAACACCATATATTTT
NA	TRBV28	TRBJ2-5	few	16	CASSLDPFDSQETQYF	TGTGCCAGCAGCTTAGATCCCTTTGACAGCCAAGAGACCCAGTACTTC